Listed below are T cell receptor beta chains from one sample, sequenced in a study of radiotherapy plus CTLA-4 blockade in lung cancer. The method was immunoSEQ multiplex PCR; TCRdb's version includes in-frame clones alone and lacks a portion of them. This sample yields about 100,000 clones, of which 83% are seen a single time; around 0.8% belongs to the top ten. The specimen was peripheral blood, collected from a patient treated with radiotherapy plus ipilimumab. These receptors all come from a human donor with non-small cell lung cancer who had stable disease on radiotherapy plus ipilimumab. Each CDR3 is given with its conserved first and last residue. D genes are given only for firm matches. Only some rows state a clone size, as once, few, many or a class for expanded clones.

size,V,J,D,DNA,CDR3
few,TRBV5-4,TRBJ1-4,.,TGTGCCAGCAGGAACGGGGGGCCTAATGAAAAACTGTTTTTT,CASRNGGPNEKLFF
.,TRBV19,TRBJ1-2,TRBD1,TGTGCCAGTAGTTCAGCCGGGACAGGGGAGGTCTATGGCTACACCTTC,CASSSAGTGEVYGYTF
.,TRBV10-3,TRBJ2-5,TRBD2,TGTGCCATCAGTGGGACTAGCGGGGGGGCCAAGGAGACCCAGTACTTC,CAISGTSGGAKETQYF
.,TRBV5-1,TRBJ2-7,TRBD2,TGCGCCAGCAGCTTGGAGGGGATAGCGGGAGGACGCTCCTACGAGCAGTACTTC,CASSLEGIAGGRSYEQYF
few,TRBV5-1,TRBJ1-3,.,TGCGCCAGCAGCTTGGCGGTCAGGGACTCTGGAAACACCATATATTTT,CASSLAVRDSGNTIYF
once,TRBV2,TRBJ2-7,.,TGTGCCAGCAGTGGCCTAGGATACGAGCAGTACTTC,CASSGLGYEQYF
.,TRBV18,TRBJ1-2,TRBD1,TGTGCCAGCTCACCTAGGACAGGGGATGGCTACACCTTC,CASSPRTGDGYTF
.,TRBV6-6,TRBJ1-6,TRBD1,TGTGCCAGCAGTTACAACGACAGGGAATCTACCCTCCACTTT,CASSYNDRESTLHF
.,TRBV6-5,TRBJ2-2,.,TGTGCCAGCAGTTCGGCTGGGGGTTCCAGGACCGGGGAGCTGTTTTTT,CASSSAGGSRTGELFF
.,TRBV5-1,TRBJ2-2,.,TGCGCCAGCGGAACAGGGTTGGCCACCGGGGAGCTGTTTTTT,CASGTGLATGELFF
.,TRBV30,TRBJ2-7,.,TGTGCCTGGAGTGTACGTGCGACAGTAAATTACGAGCAGTACTTC,CAWSVRATVNYEQYF
.,TRBV2,TRBJ2-1,TRBD2,TGTGCCAGCAGTGAATCTAGCGGGTCTTACAATGAGCAGTTCTTC,CASSESSGSYNEQFF
.,TRBV19,TRBJ1-1,TRBD1,TGTGCCAGTAGTGACAGGGTGGAGGGCACTGAAGCTTTCTTT,CASSDRVEGTEAFF
.,TRBV5-5,TRBJ2-2,.,TGTGCCAGCAGCTTGTGGGACGGCACCGGGGAGCTGTTTTTT,CASSLWDGTGELFF
.,TRBV7-8,TRBJ2-7,.,TGTGCCAGCAGCTTAGGAATGAGCTCCTACGAGCAGTACTTC,CASSLGMSSYEQYF
once,TRBV7-9,TRBJ2-1,.,TGTGCCAGCAGCTTAAGTTCAGGGACGGGCCTCTACAATGAGCAGTTCTTC,CASSLSSGTGLYNEQFF
.,TRBV7-2,TRBJ2-7,TRBD2,TGTGCCAGCAGCTTGTGGGGACTACAAGAGGCCGAGCAGTACTTC,CASSLWGLQEAEQYF
.,TRBV7-9,TRBJ2-7,TRBD1,TGTGCCAGCAACTCCAACCGGGGACAGGGGAACGAGCAGTACTTC,CASNSNRGQGNEQYF
once,TRBV7-8,TRBJ1-2,TRBD1,TGTGCCAGCAGCGGCCAACAGGGGGCTTTTGGTGGCTACACCTTC,CASSGQQGAFGGYTF
.,TRBV27,TRBJ2-2,TRBD2,TGTGCCTGTGGGACTAGCGGATCGAACACCGGGGAGCTGTTTTTT,CACGTSGSNTGELFF
.,TRBV29-1,TRBJ1-2,TRBD1,TGCAGCGTCGTTAAACAGGGGAACTATGGCTACACCTTC,CSVVKQGNYGYTF
few,TRBV5-6,TRBJ2-6,.,TGTGCCAGCAGCTTGGTCGACAGGCTCATGGGGGGGGCCAACGTCCTGACTTTC,CASSLVDRLMGGANVLTF
.,TRBV6-6,TRBJ2-2,TRBD2,TGTGCCAGCAGTTTGGGGGGGAGCGGGAGTGGGGAGCTGTTTTTT,CASSLGGSGSGELFF
.,TRBV21-1,TRBJ2-7,.,TGTGCCAGCAGCAAAGAGGCATTGCGGGTAGGGACAGGGCCTGACGAGCAGTACTTC,CASSKEALRVGTGPDEQYF